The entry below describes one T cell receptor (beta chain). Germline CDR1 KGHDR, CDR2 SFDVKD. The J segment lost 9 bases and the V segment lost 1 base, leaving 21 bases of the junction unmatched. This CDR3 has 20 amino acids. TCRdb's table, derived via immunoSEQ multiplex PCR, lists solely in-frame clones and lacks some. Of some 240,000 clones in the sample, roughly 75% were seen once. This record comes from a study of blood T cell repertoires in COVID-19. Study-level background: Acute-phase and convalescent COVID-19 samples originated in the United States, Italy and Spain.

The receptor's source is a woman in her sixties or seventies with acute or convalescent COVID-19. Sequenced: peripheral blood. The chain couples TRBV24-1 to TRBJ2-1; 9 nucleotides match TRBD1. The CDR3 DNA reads TGTGCCACCAGTGATTTTGGGGGGACCGGGACAGGGCCCCCCTGGGGTGAGCAGTTCTTC. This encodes CATSDFGGTGTGPPWGEQFF.